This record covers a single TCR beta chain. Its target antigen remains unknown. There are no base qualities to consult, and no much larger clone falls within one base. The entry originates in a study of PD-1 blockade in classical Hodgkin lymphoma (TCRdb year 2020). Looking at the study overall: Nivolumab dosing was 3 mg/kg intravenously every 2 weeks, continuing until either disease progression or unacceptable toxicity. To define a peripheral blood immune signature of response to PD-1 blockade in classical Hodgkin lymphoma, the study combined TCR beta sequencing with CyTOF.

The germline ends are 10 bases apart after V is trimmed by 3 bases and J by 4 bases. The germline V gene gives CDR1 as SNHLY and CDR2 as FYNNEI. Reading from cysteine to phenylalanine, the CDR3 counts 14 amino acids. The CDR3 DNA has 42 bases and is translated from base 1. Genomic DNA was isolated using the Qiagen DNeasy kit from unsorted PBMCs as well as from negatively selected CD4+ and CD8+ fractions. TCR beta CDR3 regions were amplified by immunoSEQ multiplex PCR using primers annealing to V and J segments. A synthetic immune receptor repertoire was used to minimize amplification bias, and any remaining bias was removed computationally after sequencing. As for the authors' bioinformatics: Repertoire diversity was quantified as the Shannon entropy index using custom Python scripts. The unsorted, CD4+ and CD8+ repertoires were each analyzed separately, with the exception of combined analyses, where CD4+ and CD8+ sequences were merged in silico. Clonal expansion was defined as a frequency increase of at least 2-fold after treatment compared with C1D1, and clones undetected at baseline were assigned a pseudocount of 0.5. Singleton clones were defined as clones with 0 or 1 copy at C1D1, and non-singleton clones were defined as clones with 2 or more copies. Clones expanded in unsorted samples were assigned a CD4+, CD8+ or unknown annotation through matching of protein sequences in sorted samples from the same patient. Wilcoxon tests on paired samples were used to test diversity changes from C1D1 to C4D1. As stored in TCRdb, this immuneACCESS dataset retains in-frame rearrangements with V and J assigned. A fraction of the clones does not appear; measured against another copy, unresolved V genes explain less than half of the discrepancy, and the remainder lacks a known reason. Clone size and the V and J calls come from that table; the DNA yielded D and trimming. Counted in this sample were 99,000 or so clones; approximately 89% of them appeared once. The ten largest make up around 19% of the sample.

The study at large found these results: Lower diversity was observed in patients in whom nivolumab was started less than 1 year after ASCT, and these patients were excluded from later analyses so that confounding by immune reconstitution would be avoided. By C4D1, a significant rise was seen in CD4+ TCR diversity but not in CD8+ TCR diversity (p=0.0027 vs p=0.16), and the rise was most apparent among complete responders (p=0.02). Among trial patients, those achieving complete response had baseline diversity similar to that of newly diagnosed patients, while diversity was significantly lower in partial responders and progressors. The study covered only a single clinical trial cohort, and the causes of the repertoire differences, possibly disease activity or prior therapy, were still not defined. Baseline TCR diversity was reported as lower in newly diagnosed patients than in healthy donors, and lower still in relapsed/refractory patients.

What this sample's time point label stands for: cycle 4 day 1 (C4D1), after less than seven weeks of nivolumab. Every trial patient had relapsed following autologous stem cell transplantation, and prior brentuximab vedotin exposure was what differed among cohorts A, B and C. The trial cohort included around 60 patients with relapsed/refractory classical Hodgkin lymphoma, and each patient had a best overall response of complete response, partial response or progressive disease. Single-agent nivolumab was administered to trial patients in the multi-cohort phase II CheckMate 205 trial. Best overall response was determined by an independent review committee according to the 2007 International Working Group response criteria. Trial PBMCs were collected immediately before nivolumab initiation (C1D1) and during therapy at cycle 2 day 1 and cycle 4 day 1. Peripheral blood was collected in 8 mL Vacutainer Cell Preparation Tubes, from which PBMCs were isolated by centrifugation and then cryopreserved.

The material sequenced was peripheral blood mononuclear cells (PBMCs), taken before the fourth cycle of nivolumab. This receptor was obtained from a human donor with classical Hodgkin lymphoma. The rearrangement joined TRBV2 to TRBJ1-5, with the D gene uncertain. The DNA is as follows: TGTGCCAGCAGTGATGGCCAGCCAAATCAGCCCCAGCATTTT. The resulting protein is CASSDGQPNQPQHF.